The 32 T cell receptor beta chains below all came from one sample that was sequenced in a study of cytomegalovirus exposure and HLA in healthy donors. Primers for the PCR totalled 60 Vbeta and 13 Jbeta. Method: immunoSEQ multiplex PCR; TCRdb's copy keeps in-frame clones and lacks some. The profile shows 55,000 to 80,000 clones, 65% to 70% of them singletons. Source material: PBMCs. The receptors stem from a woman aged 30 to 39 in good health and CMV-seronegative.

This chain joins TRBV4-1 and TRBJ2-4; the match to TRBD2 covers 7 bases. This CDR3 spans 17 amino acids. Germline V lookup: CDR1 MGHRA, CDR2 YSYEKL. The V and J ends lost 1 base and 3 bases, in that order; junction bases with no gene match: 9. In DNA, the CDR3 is TGCGCCAGCAGCCAAGCCGTGGGGGGGGGATTCAAAAACATTCAGTACTTC. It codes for CASSQAVGGGFKNIQYF.

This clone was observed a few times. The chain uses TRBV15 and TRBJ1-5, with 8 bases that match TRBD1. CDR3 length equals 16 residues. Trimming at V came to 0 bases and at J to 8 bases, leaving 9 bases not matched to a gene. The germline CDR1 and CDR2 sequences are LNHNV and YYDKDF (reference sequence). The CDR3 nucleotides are TGTGCCACCAGCAGAGATTTCCCGGCAGGGGGCAAGCCCCAGCATTTT. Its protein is CATSRDFPAGGKPQHF. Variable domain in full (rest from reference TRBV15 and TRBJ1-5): DAMVIQNPRYQVTQFGKPVTLSCSQTLNHNVMYWYQQKSSQAPKLLFHYYDKDFNNEADTPDNFQSRRPNTSFCFLDIRSPGLGDTAMYLCATSRDFPAGGKPQHFGDGTRLSIL.

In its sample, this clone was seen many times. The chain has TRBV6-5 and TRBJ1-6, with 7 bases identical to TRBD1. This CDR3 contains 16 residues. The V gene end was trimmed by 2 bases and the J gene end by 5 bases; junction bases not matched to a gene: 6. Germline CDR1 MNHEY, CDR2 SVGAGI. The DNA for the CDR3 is TGTGCCAGCAGTTACACCTCGACAGGGAATAATTCACCCCTCCACTTT. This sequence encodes CASSYTSTGNNSPLHF.

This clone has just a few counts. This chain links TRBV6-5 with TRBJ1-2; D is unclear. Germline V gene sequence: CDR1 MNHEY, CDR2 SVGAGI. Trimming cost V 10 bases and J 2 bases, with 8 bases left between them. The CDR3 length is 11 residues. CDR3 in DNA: TGTGCCACGACAACAAACTATGGCTACACCTTC. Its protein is CATTTNYGYTF.

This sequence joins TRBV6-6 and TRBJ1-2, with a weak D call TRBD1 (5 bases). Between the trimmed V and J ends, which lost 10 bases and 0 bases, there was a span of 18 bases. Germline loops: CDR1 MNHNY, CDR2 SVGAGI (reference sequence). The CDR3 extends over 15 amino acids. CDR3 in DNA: TGTGCCACCAAAGCGGCGGGGCTCCCTAACTATGGCTACACCTTC. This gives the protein CATKAAGLPNYGYTF.

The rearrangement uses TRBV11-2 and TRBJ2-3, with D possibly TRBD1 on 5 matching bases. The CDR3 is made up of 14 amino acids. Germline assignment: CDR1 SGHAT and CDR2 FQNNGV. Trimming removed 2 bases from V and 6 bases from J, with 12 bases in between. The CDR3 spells CASSLSPRQDTQYF. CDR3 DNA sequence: TGTGCCAGCAGCTTATCCCCAAGACAGGATACGCAGTATTTT.

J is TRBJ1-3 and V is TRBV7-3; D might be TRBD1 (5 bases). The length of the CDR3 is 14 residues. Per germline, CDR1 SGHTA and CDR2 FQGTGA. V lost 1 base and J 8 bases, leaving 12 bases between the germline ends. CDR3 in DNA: TGTGCCAGCAGCTTAAACCCCGGGGGAGACACCATATATTTT. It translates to CASSLNPGGDTIYF.

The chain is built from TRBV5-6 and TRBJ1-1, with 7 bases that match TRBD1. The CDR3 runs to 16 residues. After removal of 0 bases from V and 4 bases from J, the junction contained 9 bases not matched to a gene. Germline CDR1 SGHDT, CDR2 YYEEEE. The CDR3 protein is CASSLGATGSGTEAFF. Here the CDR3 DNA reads TGTGCCAGCAGCTTGGGAGCGACAGGGTCGGGCACTGAAGCTTTCTTT.

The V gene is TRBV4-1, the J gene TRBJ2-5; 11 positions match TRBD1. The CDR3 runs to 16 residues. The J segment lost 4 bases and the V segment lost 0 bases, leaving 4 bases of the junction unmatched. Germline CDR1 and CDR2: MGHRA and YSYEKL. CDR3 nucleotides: TGCGCCAGCAGCCAAGATAGGGGGACAGGGGGAGAGACCCAGTACTTC. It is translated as CASSQDRGTGGETQYF.

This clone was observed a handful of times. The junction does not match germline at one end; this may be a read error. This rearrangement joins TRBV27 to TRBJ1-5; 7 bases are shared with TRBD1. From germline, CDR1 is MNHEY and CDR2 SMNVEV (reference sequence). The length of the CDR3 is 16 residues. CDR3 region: CASSDRVGDRNHPQHF. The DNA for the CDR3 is TGTGCCAGCTCCGACAGGGTTGGGGATCGCAATCACCCCCAGCATTTT.

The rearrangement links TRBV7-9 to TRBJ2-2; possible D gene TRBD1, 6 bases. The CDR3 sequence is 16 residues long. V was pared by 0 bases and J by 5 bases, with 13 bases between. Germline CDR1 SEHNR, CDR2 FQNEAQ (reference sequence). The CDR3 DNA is TGTGCCAGCAGCTTAGCGCTGGCAGGGGATACCGGGGAGCTGTTTTTT. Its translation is CASSLALAGDTGELFF.

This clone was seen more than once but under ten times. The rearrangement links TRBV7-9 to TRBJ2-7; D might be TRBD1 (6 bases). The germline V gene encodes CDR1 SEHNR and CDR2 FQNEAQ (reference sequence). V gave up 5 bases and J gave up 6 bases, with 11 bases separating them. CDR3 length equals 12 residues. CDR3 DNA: TGTGCCAGCAGCGCACAGGGTATCGAGCAGTACTTC. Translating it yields CASSAQGIEQYF.

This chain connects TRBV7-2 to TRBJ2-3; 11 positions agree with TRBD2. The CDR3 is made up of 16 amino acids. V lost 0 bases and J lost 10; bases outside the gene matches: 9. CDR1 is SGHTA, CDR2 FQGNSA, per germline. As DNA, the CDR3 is TGTGCCAGCAGCTTAGCGGTTAGCGGGGGGGCCGTCCCGCAGTATTTT. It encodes CASSLAVSGGAVPQYF.

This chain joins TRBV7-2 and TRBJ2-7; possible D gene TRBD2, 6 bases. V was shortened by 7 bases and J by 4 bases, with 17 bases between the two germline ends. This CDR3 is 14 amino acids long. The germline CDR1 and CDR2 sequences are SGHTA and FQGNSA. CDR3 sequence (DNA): TGTGCCAGCACCATCGGCGGGGACGCGTACGAGCAGTACTTC. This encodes CASTIGGDAYEQYF. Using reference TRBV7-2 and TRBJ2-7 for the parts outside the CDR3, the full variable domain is GAGVSQSPSNKVTEKGKDVELRCDPISGHTALYWYRQSLGQGLEFLIYFQGNSAPDKSGLPSDRFSAERTGGSVSTLTIQRTQQEDSAVYLCASTIGGDAYEQYFGPGTRLTVT.

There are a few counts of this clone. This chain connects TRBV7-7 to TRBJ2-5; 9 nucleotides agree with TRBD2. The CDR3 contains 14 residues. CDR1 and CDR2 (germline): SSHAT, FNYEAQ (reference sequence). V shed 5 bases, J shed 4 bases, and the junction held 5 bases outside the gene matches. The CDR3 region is CASSPNSGGETQYF. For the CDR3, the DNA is TGTGCCAGCAGCCCTAATAGCGGGGGAGAGACCCAGTACTTC.

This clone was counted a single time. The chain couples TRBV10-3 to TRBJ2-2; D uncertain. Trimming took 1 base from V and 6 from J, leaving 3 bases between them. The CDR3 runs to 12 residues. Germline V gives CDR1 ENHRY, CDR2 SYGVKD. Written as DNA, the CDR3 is TGTGCCATCAGTGAGTTCTCCGGGGAGCTGTTTTTT. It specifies CAISEFSGELFF.

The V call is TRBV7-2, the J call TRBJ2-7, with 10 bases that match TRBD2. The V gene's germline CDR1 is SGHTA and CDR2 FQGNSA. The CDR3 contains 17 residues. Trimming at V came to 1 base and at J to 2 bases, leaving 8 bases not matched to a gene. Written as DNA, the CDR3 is TGTGCCAGCAGCTTAGGTACTAGCGGGATACGAACCTACGAGCAGTACTTC. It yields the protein CASSLGTSGIRTYEQYF.

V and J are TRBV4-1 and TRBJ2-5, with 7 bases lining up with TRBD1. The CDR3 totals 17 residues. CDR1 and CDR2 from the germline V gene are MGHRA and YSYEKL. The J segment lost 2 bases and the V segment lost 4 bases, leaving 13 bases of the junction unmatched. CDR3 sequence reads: CASSLLLGHRGQETQYF. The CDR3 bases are TGCGCCAGCAGCCTTCTTTTGGGCCACAGGGGACAAGAGACCCAGTACTTC.

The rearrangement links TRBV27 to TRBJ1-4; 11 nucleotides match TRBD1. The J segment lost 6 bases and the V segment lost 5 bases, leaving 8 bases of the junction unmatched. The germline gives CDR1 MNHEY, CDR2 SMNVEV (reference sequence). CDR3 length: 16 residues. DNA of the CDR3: TGTGCCAGCAGTCACAGGACAGGGGGCAGGCATGAAAAACTGTTTTTT. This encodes CASSHRTGGRHEKLFF.

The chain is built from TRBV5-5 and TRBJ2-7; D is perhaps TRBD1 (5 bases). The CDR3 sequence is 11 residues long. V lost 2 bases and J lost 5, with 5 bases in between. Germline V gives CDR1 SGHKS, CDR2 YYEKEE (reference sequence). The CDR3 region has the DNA TGTGCCAGCAGCTTAGGGGACGAGCAGTACTTC. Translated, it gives CASSLGDEQYF.

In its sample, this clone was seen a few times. CDR3 sequence reads: CASSGSGQRSYNEQFF. CDR3 nucleotides: TGCGCCAGCAGCGGGTCGGGACAGCGCTCCTACAATGAGCAGTTCTTC. The chain joins TRBV5-1 to TRBJ2-1; TRBD1 matches 7 bases. J lost 0 bases, V lost 4 bases, and 7 bases had no gene match. The CDR3 sequence is 16 residues long. CDR1 is SGHRS and CDR2 is YFSETQ in the germline V gene.

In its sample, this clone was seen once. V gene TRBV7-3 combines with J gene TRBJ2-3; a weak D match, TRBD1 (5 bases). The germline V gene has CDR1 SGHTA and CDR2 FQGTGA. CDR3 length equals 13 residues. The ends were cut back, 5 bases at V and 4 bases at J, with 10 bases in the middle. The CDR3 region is CASSLSRADTQYF. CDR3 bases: TGTGCCAGCAGCCTCAGCAGGGCAGATACGCAGTATTTT. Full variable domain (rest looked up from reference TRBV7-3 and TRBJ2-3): GAGVSQTPSNKVTEKGKYVELRCDPISGHTALYWYRQSLGQGPEFLIYFQGTGAADDSGLPNDRFFAVRPEGSVSTLKIQRTERGDSAVYLCASSLSRADTQYFGPGTRLTVL.

The CDR3 region has the DNA TGTGCCAGCAGAACAGGGGACACTGAAGCTTTCTTT. It codes for CASRTGDTEAFF. The rearrangement joins TRBV6-1 to TRBJ1-1; 7 bases match TRBD1. From germline, CDR1 is MNHNS and CDR2 SASEGT. There are 12 residues in the CDR3. V lost 6 bases, J lost 3 bases, and 1 base stayed unmatched.

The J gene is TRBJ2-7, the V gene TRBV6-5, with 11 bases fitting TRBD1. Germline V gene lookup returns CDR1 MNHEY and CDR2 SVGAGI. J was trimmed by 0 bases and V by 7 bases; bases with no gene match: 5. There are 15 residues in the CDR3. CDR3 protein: CASIRGQGVSYEQYF. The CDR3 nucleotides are TGTGCCAGCATAAGGGGACAGGGGGTCTCCTACGAGCAGTACTTC.

CDR3 protein: CASRAAGDSPLHF. The CDR3 coding sequence is TGTGCCAGCAGAGCCGCGGGGGATTCACCCCTCCACTTT. The chain is built from TRBV6-1 and TRBJ1-6; perhaps TRBD1 as D (5 bases). The V gene's germline CDR1 is MNHNS and CDR2 SASEGT. The germline V and J ends were trimmed by 6 bases and 8 bases, with 11 bases remaining between them. The CDR3 contains 13 residues.

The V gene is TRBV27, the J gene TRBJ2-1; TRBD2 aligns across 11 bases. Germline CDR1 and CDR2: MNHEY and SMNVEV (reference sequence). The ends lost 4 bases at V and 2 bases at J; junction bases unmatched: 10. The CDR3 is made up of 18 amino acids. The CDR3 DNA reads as TGTGCCAGCAGTTCATGGGACCTTAGCGGGGGGGCCTACAATGAGCAGTTCTTC. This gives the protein CASSSWDLSGGAYNEQFF.

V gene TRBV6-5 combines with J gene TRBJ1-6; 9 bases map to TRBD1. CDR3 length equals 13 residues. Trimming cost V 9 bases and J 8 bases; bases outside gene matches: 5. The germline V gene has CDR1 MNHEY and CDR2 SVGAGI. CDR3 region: CASFRDRDSPLHF. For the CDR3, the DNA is TGTGCCAGTTTCCGGGACAGGGATTCACCCCTCCACTTT.

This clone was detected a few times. Written as DNA, the CDR3 is TGTGCCAGCAGCGCCTCTAGCGGGGGCTTCAGAGAGCAGTACTTC. Protein product: CASSASSGGFREQYF. The V call is TRBV9, the J call TRBJ2-7; 10 positions agree with TRBD2. V gave up 3 bases and J gave up 7 bases; unmatched junction bases: 10. From germline, CDR1 is SGDLS and CDR2 YYNGEE. The CDR3 runs 15 residues.

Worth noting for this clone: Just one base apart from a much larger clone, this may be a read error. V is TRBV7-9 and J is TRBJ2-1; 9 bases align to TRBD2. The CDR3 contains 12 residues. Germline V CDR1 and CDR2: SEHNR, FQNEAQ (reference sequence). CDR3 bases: TGTTCCAGCAGCAAAGAGCGGGGGGCTCAGTTCTTC. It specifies CSSSKERGAQFF.

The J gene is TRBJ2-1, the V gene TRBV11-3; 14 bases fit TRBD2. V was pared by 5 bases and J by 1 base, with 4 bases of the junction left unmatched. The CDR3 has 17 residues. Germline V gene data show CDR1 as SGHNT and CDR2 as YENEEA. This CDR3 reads CASSPGTSGGSYNEQFF. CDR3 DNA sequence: TGTGCCAGCAGCCCCGGGACTAGCGGGGGTTCCTACAATGAGCAGTTCTTC.

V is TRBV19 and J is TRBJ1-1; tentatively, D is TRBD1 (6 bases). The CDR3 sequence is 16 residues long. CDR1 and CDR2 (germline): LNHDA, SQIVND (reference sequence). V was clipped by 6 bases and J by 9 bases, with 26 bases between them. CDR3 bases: TGTGCCAGTAGGAGGGTTACAGAAGGGGGTACGAGTAAAGCTTTCTTT. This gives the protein CASRRVTEGGTSKAFF.

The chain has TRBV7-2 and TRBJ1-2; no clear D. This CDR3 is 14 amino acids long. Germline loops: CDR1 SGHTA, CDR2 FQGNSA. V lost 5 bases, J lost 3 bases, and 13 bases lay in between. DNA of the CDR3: TGTGCCAGCAGCCCCCGCGGGGAGTACTATGGCTACACCTTC. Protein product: CASSPRGEYYGYTF.